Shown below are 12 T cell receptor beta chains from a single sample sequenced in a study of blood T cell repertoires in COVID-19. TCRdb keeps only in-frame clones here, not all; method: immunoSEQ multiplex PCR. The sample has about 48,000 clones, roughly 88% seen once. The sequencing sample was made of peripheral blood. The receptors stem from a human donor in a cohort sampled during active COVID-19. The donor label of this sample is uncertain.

CDR3 sequence: CASTGVSNQPQHF. The CDR3 DNA is TGTGCCAGTACAGGGGTAAGCAATCAGCCCCAGCATTTT. The chain recombines TRBV19 with TRBJ1-5, with TRBD1 as a possible D gene (6 bases). CDR3 length equals 13 residues. V was shortened by 7 bases and J by 1 base, with 8 bases between the two germline ends. The germline gives CDR1 LNHDA, CDR2 SQIVND (reference sequence).

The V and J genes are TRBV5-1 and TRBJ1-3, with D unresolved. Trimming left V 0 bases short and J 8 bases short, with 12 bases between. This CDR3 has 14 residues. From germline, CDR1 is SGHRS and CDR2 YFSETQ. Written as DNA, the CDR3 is TGCGCCAGCAGCTTGGATAACGGGGAAGACACCATATATTTT. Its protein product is CASSLDNGEDTIYF.

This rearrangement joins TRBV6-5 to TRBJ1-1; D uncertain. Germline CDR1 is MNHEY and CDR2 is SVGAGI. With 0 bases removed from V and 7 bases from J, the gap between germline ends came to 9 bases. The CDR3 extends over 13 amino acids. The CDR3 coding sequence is TGTGCCAGCAGTTACTCGAGAGCATTTGAAGCTTTCTTT. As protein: CASSYSRAFEAFF.

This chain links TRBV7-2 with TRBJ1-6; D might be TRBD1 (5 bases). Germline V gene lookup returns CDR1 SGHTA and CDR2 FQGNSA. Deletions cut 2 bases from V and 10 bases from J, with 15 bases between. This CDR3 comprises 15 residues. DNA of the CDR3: TGTGCCAGCAGCTTAATGCAGGGAAAGGAATCACCCCTCCACTTT. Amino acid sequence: CASSLMQGKESPLHF. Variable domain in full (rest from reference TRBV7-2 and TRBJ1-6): GAGVSQSPSNKVTEKGKDVELRCDPISGHTALYWYRQSLGQGLEFLIYFQGNSAPDKSGLPSDRFSAERTGGSVSTLTIQRTQQEDSAVYLCASSLMQGKESPLHFGNGTRLTVT.

For the CDR3, the DNA is TGTGCCAGTAGTATCGAGCGGGGAAGGACTGAAGCTTTCTTT. It is translated as CASSIERGRTEAFF. The chain combines TRBV19 with TRBJ1-1, with no clear D. CDR1 and CDR2 from the germline V gene are LNHDA and SQIVND (reference sequence). This CDR3 comprises 14 residues. The germline V and J ends were trimmed by 3 bases and 5 bases, with 13 bases remaining between them.

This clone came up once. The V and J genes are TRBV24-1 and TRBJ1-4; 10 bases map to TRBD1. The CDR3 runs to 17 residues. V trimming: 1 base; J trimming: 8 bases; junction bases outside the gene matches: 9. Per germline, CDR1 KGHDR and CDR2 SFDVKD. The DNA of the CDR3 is TGTGCCACCAGTGATTTACGCCGGGACAGGGGACGAGAAAAACTGTTTTTT. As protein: CATSDLRRDRGREKLFF.

CDR3 in DNA: TGTGCCAGCAGTGAAGGCTACAGGGTTCTGACCTCTGGAAACACCATATATTTT. Residues: CASSEGYRVLTSGNTIYF. This chain connects TRBV6-1 to TRBJ1-3, with a tentative D call TRBD1 (6 bases). The germline CDR1 and CDR2 sequences are MNHNS and SASEGT. The length of the CDR3 is 18 residues. Trimming removed 1 base at V and 0 bases at J, with 16 bases between.

The CDR3 DNA follows: TGTGCCAGCAGCCGGACTAGCGAGGGTGAGCAGTTCTTC. This translates into CASSRTSEGEQFF. The chain carries TRBV6-4 and TRBJ2-1; TRBD2 agrees at 9 bases. This CDR3 is built from 13 residues. CDR1 is MRHNA and CDR2 is SNTAGT in the germline V gene. The trim removed 6 bases at V and 9 bases at J, leaving 6 bases unmatched.

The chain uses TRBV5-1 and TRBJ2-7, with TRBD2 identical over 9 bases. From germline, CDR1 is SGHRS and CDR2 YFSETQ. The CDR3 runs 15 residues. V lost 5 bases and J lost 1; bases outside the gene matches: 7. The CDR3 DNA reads TGCGCCAGCAGGTTTAGCGGGGGCCGATCCTACGAGCAGTACTTC. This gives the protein CASRFSGGRSYEQYF.

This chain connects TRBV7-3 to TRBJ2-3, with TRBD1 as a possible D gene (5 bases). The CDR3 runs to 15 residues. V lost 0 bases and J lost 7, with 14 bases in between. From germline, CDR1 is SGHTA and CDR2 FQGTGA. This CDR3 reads CASSLTSGGAYTQYF. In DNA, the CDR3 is TGTGCCAGCAGCTTAACATCGGGTGGGGCTTATACGCAGTATTTT.

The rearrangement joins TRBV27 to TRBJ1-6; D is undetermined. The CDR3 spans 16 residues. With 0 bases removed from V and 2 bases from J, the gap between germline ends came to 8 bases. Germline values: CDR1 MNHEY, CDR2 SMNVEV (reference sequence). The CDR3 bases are TGTGCCAGCAGTTTATCCCAGGTCCCCTATAATTCACCCCTCCACTTT. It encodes CASSLSQVPYNSPLHF.

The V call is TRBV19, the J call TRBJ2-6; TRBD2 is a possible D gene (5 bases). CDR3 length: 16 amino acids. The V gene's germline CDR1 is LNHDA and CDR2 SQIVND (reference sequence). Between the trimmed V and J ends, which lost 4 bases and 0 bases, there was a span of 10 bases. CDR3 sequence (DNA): TGTGCCAGTAGTAGCGGACTTTTCTCTGGGGCCAACGTCCTGACTTTC. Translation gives CASSSGLFSGANVLTF.